The 19 T cell receptor beta chains below were found in one sample sequenced in a study of control samples from healthy donors and cancer patients. The method was immunoSEQ multiplex PCR; TCRdb's version includes in-frame clones alone and lacks a portion of them. The repertoire holds approximately 190,000 clones, around 90% seen once, with about 1.7% in the top ten. Sequencing was carried out using blood. These receptors were collected from a young man in good health.

The chain has TRBV2 and TRBJ2-7, with D perhaps matching TRBD2 (6 bases). Germline V gene sequence: CDR1 SNHLY, CDR2 FYNNEI. The CDR3 consists of 15 residues. The ends were cut back, 6 bases at V and 5 bases at J, with 20 bases in the middle. In DNA, the CDR3 is TGTGCCAGCAGCCGATCCCGGGGGATCCCCCACGAGCAGTACTTC. Translating it yields CASSRSRGIPHEQYF.

This clone was recorded a few times. The chain combines TRBV28 with TRBJ1-2; D not certain. Germline values: CDR1 MDHEN, CDR2 SYDVKM. The CDR3 contains 11 residues. V was pared by 9 bases and J by 0 bases, with 5 bases between. This CDR3 is CASRPNYGYTF. CDR3 nucleotide sequence: TGTGCCAGTCGTCCTAACTATGGCTACACCTTC.

The chain recombines TRBV4-1 with TRBJ2-7, with a possible D match to TRBD2 (5 bases). With 1 base removed from V and 0 bases from J, the gap between germline ends came to 13 bases. The CDR3 covers 16 residues. From germline, CDR1 is MGHRA and CDR2 YSYEKL. CDR3 sequence reads: CASSQVGGRSSYEQYF. DNA for the CDR3: TGCGCCAGCAGCCAAGTGGGCGGGCGGAGCTCCTACGAGCAGTACTTC.

On this clone: This same CDR3 is encoded by further DNA sequences in the sample. The rearrangement uses TRBV9 and TRBJ2-7, with D perhaps matching TRBD2 (7 bases). CDR3 length: 15 residues. Trimming pared 0 bases from V and 2 bases from J, leaving 12 bases between. Germline V gene data show CDR1 as SGDLS and CDR2 as YYNGEE. The CDR3 reads CASSVGGGTTYEQYF. The CDR3 DNA sequence: TGTGCCAGCAGCGTAGGGGGGGGCACTACCTACGAGCAGTACTTC.

This sequence joins TRBV29-1 and TRBJ2-1; maybe TRBD1 (6 bases). Deletions cut 7 bases from V and 7 bases from J, with 11 bases between. The CDR3 totals 11 residues. Germline-derived CDR1 and CDR2 are SQVTM and ANQGSEA. CDR3 DNA sequence: TGCAGCGCCGGACAGTTTAATGAGCAGTTCTTC. This sequence encodes CSAGQFNEQFF.

The J gene is TRBJ2-2, the V gene TRBV5-1; the D gene could be TRBD1 or TRBD2 (5 bases each). Germline CDR1 and CDR2: SGHRS and YFSETQ. The V end was cut by 1 base, the J end by 0 bases, with 10 bases between. The CDR3 sequence is 16 residues long. The CDR3 DNA is TGCGCCAGCAGCTTGTTGAGGGGCACGAACACCGGGGAGCTGTTTTTT. Translating it yields CASSLLRGTNTGELFF.

The chain recombines TRBV27 with TRBJ2-7; D possibly corresponds to TRBD2 (5 bases). The germline CDR1 and CDR2 sequences are MNHEY and SMNVEV (reference sequence). The CDR3 has 13 amino acids. V lost 6 bases and J lost 7, with 16 bases in between. CDR3 loop: CASSQRDRREQYF. Written as DNA, the CDR3 is TGTGCCAGCAGCCAAAGAGACCGGAGGGAGCAGTACTTC.

V usage is TRBV4-1 and J usage is TRBJ1-1; D call uncertain. Per the germline V gene, CDR1 is MGHRA and CDR2 is YSYEKL. The V and J ends lost 0 bases and 1 base respectively, with 12 bases between them. This CDR3 is built from 16 residues. The CDR3 protein is CASSQEGSMSNTEAFF. DNA of the CDR3: TGCGCCAGCAGCCAAGAAGGGTCGATGTCGAACACTGAAGCTTTCTTT.

V is TRBV9 and J is TRBJ2-1, with D uncertain. Germline V gene data show CDR1 as SGDLS and CDR2 as YYNGEE. The V gene lost 2 bases and the J gene lost 5 bases, with 14 bases spanning the gap. The CDR3 covers 15 residues. The CDR3 nucleotides read TGTGCCAGCAGCGTTCGTCAGGATAAGAACAATGAGCAGTTCTTC. This sequence encodes CASSVRQDKNNEQFF.

The rearrangement joins TRBV12-3 or TRBV12-4 to TRBJ1-2; 7 bases match TRBD1. This CDR3 is 13 amino acids long. V trimming: 6 bases; J trimming: 8 bases; junction bases outside the gene matches: 9. The CDR3 spells CASSEQGRGGYTF. The CDR3 coding sequence is TGTGCCAGCAGCGAACAGGGGAGGGGAGGCTACACCTTC.

Regarding this clone: Relative to the germline gene, one junction end is altered; a read error may explain this. The genes are TRBV15 and TRBJ1-4; 8 bases are a match to TRBD1. Per germline, CDR1 LNHNV and CDR2 YYDKDF (reference sequence). CDR3 size: 15 residues. The chain's CDR3 is CATSRDRGSNEKLFF. The DNA of the CDR3 is TGTGCCACCAGCCGAGACAGGGGTAGTAATGAAAAACTGTTTTTT.

The chain combines TRBV2 with TRBJ2-4; D is unclear. Trimming removed 6 bases at V and 3 bases at J, with 15 bases between. This CDR3 comprises 15 residues. The germline V gene encodes CDR1 SNHLY and CDR2 FYNNEI. This chain's CDR3 is CASRQESLLKNIQYF. The CDR3 DNA reads as TGTGCCAGCAGGCAAGAGTCCCTGCTCAAAAACATTCAGTACTTC.

The genes are TRBV29-1 and TRBJ1-1; the D is unclear. Trimming removed 4 bases from V and 0 bases from J, with 12 bases in between. The CDR3 consists of 14 residues. CDR1 is SQVTM, CDR2 ANQGSEA, per germline. In DNA form, the CDR3 reads TGCAGCGTTGTAGGAAAATTCATGAACACTGAAGCTTTCTTT. As protein: CSVVGKFMNTEAFF.

CDR3 nucleotides: TGTGCCAGCTCACCGATTGGCGGGGGAGACACAGATACGCAGTATTTT. Translated, it gives CASSPIGGGDTDTQYF. The V call is TRBV18, the J call TRBJ2-3; 7 bases map to TRBD2. CDR3 length: 16 amino acids. CDR1 and CDR2 from the germline V gene are KGHSH and LQKENI. V trimming: 3 bases; J trimming: 2 bases; junction bases outside the gene matches: 8. The variable domain in full, completed from reference TRBV18 and TRBJ2-3, reads NAGVMQNPRHLVRRRGQEARLRCSPMKGHSHVYWYRQLPEEGLKFMVYLQKENIIDESGMPKERFSAEFPKEGPSILRIQQVVRGDSAAYFCASSPIGGGDTDTQYFGPGTRLTVL.

The rearrangement links TRBV30 to TRBJ2-1; D is undetermined. The V gene lost 3 bases and the J gene lost 7 bases, with 13 bases spanning the gap. There are 13 residues in the CDR3. From germline, CDR1 is GTSNPN and CDR2 SVGIG (reference sequence). As DNA, the CDR3 is TGTGCCTGGAGAGTACCTTCGATGAATGAGCAGTTCTTC. Its protein product is CAWRVPSMNEQFF.

The rearrangement uses TRBV27 and TRBJ1-5, with a possible D match to TRBD1 (6 bases). The CDR3 consists of 15 residues. With 3 bases removed from V and 4 bases from J, the gap between germline ends came to 13 bases. CDR1 and CDR2 (germline): MNHEY, SMNVEV (reference sequence). The CDR3 DNA reads TGTGCCAGCAGTTTCCGCGGGGGCGTAAATCAGCCCCAGCATTTT. It is translated as CASSFRGGVNQPQHF.

Notes on this clone: The junction and the germline gene differ at one end; a read error may be behind it. The chain employs TRBV6-4 and TRBJ2-5, with TRBD2 matching 10 bases. The CDR3 is 14 residues long. Germline lookup yields CDR1 MRHNA and CDR2 SNTAGT. The CDR3 here is CASSDSGAGGPKNF. The CDR3 bases are TGTGCCAGCAGTGACTCGGGAGCGGGGGGGCCCAAAAACTTC.

The genes are TRBV6-5 and TRBJ1-2; maybe TRBD1 (5 bases). This CDR3 region has 13 residues. From germline, CDR1 is MNHEY and CDR2 SVGAGI. V was pared by 5 bases and J by 5 bases, with 12 bases between. CDR3 nucleotides: TGTGCCAGCAGTAGAACAGGTCCTTATGGCTACACCTTC. Protein sequence: CASSRTGPYGYTF.

The chain combines TRBV7-8 with TRBJ1-2; D unclear. The CDR3 extends over 12 amino acids. Germline loops: CDR1 SGHVS, CDR2 FQNEAQ. Trimming removed 4 bases at V and 8 bases at J, with 11 bases between. CDR3 sequence: CASSSSERGYTF. In DNA form, the CDR3 reads TGTGCCAGCAGCTCATCTGAGAGGGGCTACACCTTC. The complete variable domain, with remaining parts taken from reference TRBV7-8 and TRBJ1-2, reads GAGVSQSPRYKVAKRGQDVALRCDPISGHVSLFWYQQALGQGPEFLTYFQNEAQLDKSGLPSDRFFAERPEGSVSTLKIQRTQQEDSAVYLCASSSSERGYTFGSGTRLTVV.